This T cell receptor beta chain was sequenced for a study of blood T cell repertoires in COVID-19. About the study: COVID-19 samples collected from the United States, Italy and Spain covered acute and convalescent phases. PBMCs, B-cell-depleted T cells, or T cells provided the cDNA or gDNA that made up the material.

Germline trimming cut 6 bases from V and 2 bases from J; bases unmatched to any gene: 8. From germline, CDR1 is SGHNT and CDR2 YENEEA. CDR3 length: 16 residues. Methods used by the authors: Reference gene primer amplification in the assay estimated nucleated cell counts. Only in-frame clones appear in the TCRdb table, and some are missing; sequencing was by immunoSEQ multiplex PCR. The V and J calls and clone size come from that table; D and trimming were worked out from the DNA. This table has 250,000 to 350,000 clones, 90% appearing once. Adults between roughly 18 and 95 years of age took part from approximately 24 US areas.

This clonotype was obtained from a woman younger than 35 with acute COVID-19. The chain joins TRBV11-3 to TRBJ2-3, with TRBD1 matching 10 bases. Material: PBMCs or T cells enriched from blood (not recorded which). This chain's CDR3 is CASSLGDRGLTDTQYF. The CDR3 DNA reads as TGTGCCAGCAGTCTGGGGGACAGGGGACTCACAGATACGCAGTATTTT.